These 6 T cell receptor beta chains originate from one sample sequenced in a study of shared clonotypes between healthy human individuals. Here immunoSEQ multiplex PCR was the method, and the copy in TCRdb shows in-frame clones only, minus some. Among some 2,500,000 clones listed, 93% were seen once. The source material was naive CD4+ T cells from PBMCs. Noted subset: CD45RA+ positively selected. The source of these receptors is a young man in good health. Some clones in this sample may be carry-over from other donors' samples.

The chain employs TRBV27 and TRBJ2-3; 13 bases map to TRBD2. Germline CDR1 MNHEY, CDR2 SMNVEV (reference sequence). The CDR3 runs 17 residues. Trimming cost V 6 bases and J 2 bases; bases outside gene matches: 8. CDR3: CASRTRTSGSYTDTQYF. The CDR3, as DNA: TGTGCCAGCAGGACCCGGACTAGCGGGAGCTACACAGATACGCAGTATTTT.

The genes are TRBV5-1 and TRBJ2-5; possibly TRBD2 for D (5 bases). In germline, CDR1 is SGHRS, CDR2 YFSETQ. V was trimmed by 0 bases and J by 5 bases, leaving 17 bases between them. This CDR3 has 16 amino acids. CDR3 DNA: TGCGCCAGCAGCTTGGGGTCCGGGGTTGGTATGGAGACCCAGTACTTC. It yields the protein CASSLGSGVGMETQYF.

The chain joins TRBV28 to TRBJ1-1, with 11 bases aligning to TRBD1. Germline CDR1 MDHEN, CDR2 SYDVKM. The CDR3 has 12 amino acids. J lost 11 bases, V lost 6 bases, and 5 bases had no gene match. CDR3 region: CASSRDRGRAFF. Here the CDR3 DNA reads TGTGCCAGCAGCAGGGACAGGGGGAGGGCTTTCTTT.

This rearrangement joins TRBV11-2 to TRBJ1-2; D is undetermined. V was trimmed by 3 bases and J by 4 bases, leaving 12 bases between them. Germline lookup yields CDR1 SGHAT and CDR2 FQNNGV. The CDR3 consists of 14 residues. CDR3 sequence reads: CASSFTSGLYGYTF. The CDR3 bases are TGTGCCAGCAGCTTCACCTCGGGCCTCTATGGCTACACCTTC.

The gene calls are TRBV6-6 and TRBJ1-3; D perhaps matches TRBD1 (5 bases). Germline CDR1 and CDR2: MNHNY and SVGAGI (reference sequence). The CDR3 is made up of 16 amino acids. V was clipped by 0 bases and J by 0 bases, with 9 bases between them. The CDR3 loop is CASSYSTGNSGNTIYF. The CDR3, as DNA: TGTGCCAGCAGTTACTCTACAGGTAACTCTGGAAACACCATATATTTT.

The count of this clone is one. V and J are TRBV2 and TRBJ1-1; D is uncertain. CDR3 size: 14 residues. Germline V gene sequence: CDR1 SNHLY, CDR2 FYNNEI. The V end was cut by 4 bases, the J end by 0 bases, with 9 bases between. CDR3: CASSAEDLNTEAFF. The CDR3 DNA follows: TGTGCCAGCAGTGCGGAGGACTTGAACACTGAAGCTTTCTTT.